This TCR beta chain was obtained from a study of blood T cell repertoires in COVID-19. Study overall: Sites in the United States, Italy and Spain provided acute and convalescent COVID-19 samples. PBMCs, B-cell-depleted T cells, or T cells were the source of the cDNA or gDNA that made up the material.

In the authors' methods: Counts of nucleated cells, estimated from reference gene primer amplification, were obtained. Some clones are missing from TCRdb's copy, which holds only in-frame ones; the method was immunoSEQ multiplex PCR. V, J and clone size derive from that table, while D and trimming were established from the DNA sequence. The sample yields 7,000 to 10,000 clones, about 86% seen once. Trimming stripped 2 bases from V and 4 bases from J, with 15 bases between. There are 16 residues in the CDR3. CDR1 is SGHTA and CDR2 is FQGNSA in the germline V gene. The chain combines TRBV7-2 with TRBJ1-3; D remains ambiguous. Sequencing was carried out using peripheral blood. This TCR derives from a woman aged 50 to 65 with active or convalescent COVID-19. CDR3 protein: CASSLMGSPEGNTIYF. In DNA form, the CDR3 reads TGTGCCAGCAGCTTAATGGGCAGTCCCGAGGGAAACACCATATATTTT. The variable domain in full, with the rest retrieved from reference TRBV7-2 and TRBJ1-3, is GAGVSQSPSNKVTEKGKDVELRCDPISGHTALYWYRQSLGQGLEFLIYFQGNSAPDKSGLPSDRFSAERTGGSVSTLTIQRTQQEDSAVYLCASSLMGSPEGNTIYFGEGSWLTVV.